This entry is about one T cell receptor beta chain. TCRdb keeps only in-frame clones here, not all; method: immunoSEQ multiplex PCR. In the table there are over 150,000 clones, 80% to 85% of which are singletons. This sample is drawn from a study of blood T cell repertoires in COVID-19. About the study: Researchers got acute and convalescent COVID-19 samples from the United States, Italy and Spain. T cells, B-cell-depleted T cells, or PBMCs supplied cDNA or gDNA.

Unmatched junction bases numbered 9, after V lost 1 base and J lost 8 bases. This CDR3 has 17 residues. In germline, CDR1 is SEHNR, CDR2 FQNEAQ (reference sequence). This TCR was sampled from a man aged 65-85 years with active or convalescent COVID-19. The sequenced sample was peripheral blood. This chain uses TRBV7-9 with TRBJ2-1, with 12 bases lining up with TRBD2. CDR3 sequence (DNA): TGTGCCAGCAGCTTAGACCCCCCTAGCGGGGGGGTTTATGAGCAGTTCTTC. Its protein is CASSLDPPSGGVYEQFF. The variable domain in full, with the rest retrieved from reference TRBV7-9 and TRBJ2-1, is DTGVSQNPRHKITKRGQNVTFRCDPISEHNRLYWYRQTLGQGPEFLTYFQNEAQLEKSRLLSDRFSAERPKGSFSTLEIQRTEQGDSAMYLCASSLDPPSGGVYEQFFGPGTRLTVL.